Shown below are 32 T cell receptor beta chains from a single sample sequenced in a study of beta chain features in type 1 diabetes. All of the isolated RNA was reverse transcribed, so expressed TCRB transcripts were sequenced. Sequencing used immunoSEQ multiplex PCR; TCRdb keeps in-frame clones, though not all of them. This table holds almost 350,000 clones, roughly 8% found once. The sequencing sample was made of central memory CD4+ T cells from blood. These receptors were obtained from a woman under 30 in good health.

The rearrangement uses TRBV7-9 and TRBJ2-1; D unresolved. V was trimmed by 4 bases and J by 0 bases, leaving 13 bases between them. From germline, CDR1 is SEHNR and CDR2 FQNEAQ (reference sequence). There are 16 residues in the CDR3. CDR3 amino acids: CASSSFWGISYNEQFF. The CDR3 DNA sequence: TGTGCCAGCAGCTCGTTTTGGGGAATCTCCTACAATGAGCAGTTCTTC.

V gene TRBV6-6 combines with J gene TRBJ1-1; no reliable D call. Between the trimmed V and J ends, which lost 0 bases and 7 bases, there was a span of 12 bases. Per germline, CDR1 MNHNY and CDR2 SVGAGI (reference sequence). CDR3 length: 14 residues. This CDR3 is CASSYSPPELEAFF. The CDR3, as DNA: TGTGCCAGCAGTTACTCACCTCCCGAGCTTGAAGCTTTCTTT.

This clone was counted at least ten times. This sequence joins TRBV9 and TRBJ2-5; possibly TRBD2 for D (5 bases). This CDR3 is built from 14 residues. The germline V gene encodes CDR1 SGDLS and CDR2 YYNGEE. Between the trimmed V and J ends, which lost 3 bases and 1 base, there was a span of 10 bases. DNA of the CDR3: TGTGCCAGCAGCGGGCGGACTCTCCAAGAGACCCAGTACTTC. It encodes CASSGRTLQETQYF.

The genes are TRBV15 and TRBJ2-3, with 7 positions matching TRBD1. Trimming took 8 bases from V and 2 from J; bases not matched to a gene: 4. The V gene's germline CDR1 is LNHNV and CDR2 YYDKDF (reference sequence). The CDR3 covers 13 residues. The CDR3 reads CATGTDNTDTQYF. CDR3 nucleotide sequence: TGTGCCACCGGGACAGACAACACAGATACGCAGTATTTT.

This clone was seen a few times. The chain links TRBV7-8 to TRBJ1-3, with TRBD1 as a possible D gene (5 bases). V was trimmed by 0 bases and J by 4 bases, leaving 7 bases between them. This CDR3 is built from 14 residues. Germline CDR1 reads SGHVS; CDR2 reads FQNEAQ. The CDR3 DNA reads TGTGCCAGCAGCTTAGCAGGGGACGGAAACACCATATATTTT. Translated, it gives CASSLAGDGNTIYF.

The chain combines TRBV5-1 with TRBJ2-5; 7 bases align to TRBD2. Germline V lookup: CDR1 SGHRS, CDR2 YFSETQ. Trimming cost V 3 bases and J 5 bases; bases outside gene matches: 7. The CDR3 is made up of 14 amino acids. The CDR3 sequence: CASSSGLERETQYF. The CDR3 DNA sequence: TGCGCCAGCAGCTCCGGACTAGAGCGCGAGACCCAGTACTTC.

This clone was counted only a few times. The identical CDR3 is also encoded by other nucleotide sequences in the sample. The chain has TRBV10-3 and TRBJ2-3; the match to TRBD2 covers 9 bases. Looked up from germline, CDR1 is ENHRY and CDR2 is SYGVKD. The junction had 4 bases not matched to a gene; V was cut back by 5 bases and J by 4 bases. There are 14 residues in the CDR3. The CDR3 region has the DNA TGTGCCATCAGTCCGGGACTAGCATCAGATACGCAGTATTTT. Translation gives CAISPGLASDTQYF.

V is TRBV25-1 and J is TRBJ1-1, with 7 nucleotides matching TRBD1. The germline V gene encodes CDR1 MGHDK and CDR2 SYGVNS. This CDR3 spans 14 amino acids. With V trimmed by 4 bases and J by 2 bases, 4 bases remained unmatched. The CDR3 spells CASSAGQHNTEAFF. The CDR3 DNA is TGTGCCAGCAGTGCGGGACAGCATAACACTGAAGCTTTCTTT.

The chain has TRBV25-1 and TRBJ2-1; unclear D gene. The length of the CDR3 is 16 residues. Germline CDR1 MGHDK, CDR2 SYGVNS. Trimming removed 7 bases at V and 0 bases at J, with 16 bases between. The CDR3 loop is CASMSAVGSSYNEQFF. CDR3 DNA sequence: TGTGCCAGCATGTCCGCCGTAGGTTCCTCCTACAATGAGCAGTTCTTC.

This clone was recorded at least ten times. The chain links TRBV10-2 to TRBJ1-2, with TRBD1 matching 7 bases. The V gene end was trimmed by 4 bases and the J gene end by 8 bases; junction bases not matched to a gene: 10. CDR3 length: 14 residues. Germline CDR1 is WSHSY and CDR2 is SAAADI. The CDR3 DNA is TGCGCCAGCAGTGGACAGGGCCAAGCTGGAGGCTACACCTTC. It encodes CASSGQGQAGGYTF.

There are a few counts of this clone. This chain joins TRBV4-3 and TRBJ2-1; TRBD1 is a possible D gene (5 bases). From germline, CDR1 is LGHNA and CDR2 YSLEER. This CDR3 has 16 residues. V was trimmed by 1 base and J by 3 bases, leaving 13 bases between them. The CDR3 DNA is TGCGCCAGCAGCCAAGGGTGGACAACCAGCTACAATGAGCAGTTCTTC. Encoded protein: CASSQGWTTSYNEQFF.

This clone was counted many times. This chain connects TRBV7-2 to TRBJ2-1; possible D gene TRBD1, 6 bases. The V gene lost 4 bases and the J gene lost 5 bases, with 15 bases spanning the gap. This CDR3 is 15 amino acids long. Germline CDR1 is SGHTA and CDR2 is FQGNSA. Here the CDR3 reads CASSYQTGLNNEQFF. The CDR3 nucleotides are TGTGCCAGCAGCTACCAGACAGGATTAAACAATGAGCAGTTCTTC.

Ten or more counts support this clone. The chain combines TRBV28 with TRBJ2-1; D might be TRBD1 (6 bases). The CDR3 consists of 12 residues. Germline V lookup: CDR1 MDHEN, CDR2 SYDVKM. The V and J ends lost 5 bases and 9 bases respectively, with 11 bases between them. As DNA, the CDR3 is TGTGCCAGCAGTCTAGGGGGATTTGAGCAGTTCTTC. Translating gives CASSLGGFEQFF.

The genes are TRBV10-3 and TRBJ2-3; TRBD1 agrees at 7 bases. CDR3 length equals 15 residues. Trimming cost V 5 bases and J 0 bases; bases outside gene matches: 5. Germline V gives CDR1 ENHRY, CDR2 SYGVKD. The CDR3 region is CAISSTGWSTDTQYF. For the CDR3, the DNA is TGTGCCATCAGTTCGACAGGGTGGAGCACAGATACGCAGTATTTT.

V gene TRBV9 combines with J gene TRBJ2-2; TRBD2 aligns across 14 bases. Germline V lookup: CDR1 SGDLS, CDR2 YYNGEE. This CDR3 is built from 17 residues. Trimming cost V 6 bases and J 7 bases; bases outside gene matches: 11. CDR3: CASTRSKGLAGVGELFF. For the CDR3, the DNA is TGTGCCAGCACCCGAAGTAAGGGACTAGCGGGAGTCGGGGAGCTGTTTTTT.

The chain has TRBV5-1 and TRBJ2-7, with D possibly TRBD1 on 5 matching bases. The DNA end lines up better with TRBJ2-5; the J call may be wrong. The CDR3 loop spans 15 amino acids. Germline assignment: CDR1 SGHRS and CDR2 YFSETQ. The CDR3 here is CASSLGQGFQETQYF. The CDR3 nucleotides are TGCGCCAGCAGCTTGGGTCAGGGCTTCCAAGAGACCCAGTACTTC.

This clone was counted many times. The CDR3 spells CASSVTGTPSTDTQYF. The CDR3 DNA follows: TGTGCCAGCAGCGTTACCGGGACTCCAAGCACAGATACGCAGTATTTT. The rearrangement links TRBV9 to TRBJ2-3; TRBD2 is a possible D gene (6 bases). CDR1 SGDLS and CDR2 YYNGEE come from the germline V gene. The CDR3 has 16 amino acids. The V gene lost 2 bases and the J gene lost 0 bases, with 13 bases spanning the gap. Together with reference TRBV9 and TRBJ2-3, the CDR3 gives the full variable domain: DSGVTQTPKHLITATGQRVTLRCSPRSGDLSVYWYQQSLDQGLQFLIQYYNGEERAKGNILERFSAQQFPDLHSELNLSSLELGDSALYFCASSVTGTPSTDTQYFGPGTRLTVL.

This clone came up a few times. This chain's CDR3 is CASSLTGDSNQPQHF. DNA of the CDR3: TGTGCCAGCAGCTTGACAGGGGATAGCAATCAGCCCCAGCATTTT. The chain couples TRBV11-2 to TRBJ1-5, with 8 positions matching TRBD1. Germline-derived CDR1 and CDR2 are SGHAT and FQNNGV. The CDR3 is 15 residues long. Trimming removed 3 bases from V and 0 bases from J; junction bases left unmatched: 1.

In nucleotides, the CDR3 is TGCGCCAGCAGCCAAGATGGGGTATTTACTAGCGGGGTACAGAAGTCGACCGGGGAGCTGTTTTTT. Encoded protein: CASSQDGVFTSGVQKSTGELFF. The chain joins TRBV4-3 to TRBJ2-2, with 10 bases fitting TRBD2. With 0 bases clipped from V and 5 bases from J, the junction kept 21 bases outside the gene matches. The CDR3 spans 22 residues. The germline gives CDR1 LGHNA, CDR2 YSLEER.

A few counts support this clone. The chain uses TRBV10-2 and TRBJ2-2; D gene unclear. Trimming cost V 3 bases and J 5 bases, with 10 bases left between them. Germline V gene lookup returns CDR1 WSHSY and CDR2 SAAADI. There are 14 residues in the CDR3. CDR3 loop: CASSEASRTGELFF. The CDR3 bases are TGCGCCAGCAGTGAAGCGTCCAGAACCGGGGAGCTGTTTTTT.

The chain is built from TRBV10-3 and TRBJ2-5; D is perhaps TRBD1 (5 bases). V lost 8 bases to trimming and J lost 1 base, with 8 bases between them. Germline V gene sequence: CDR1 ENHRY, CDR2 SYGVKD. This CDR3 spans 12 amino acids. The CDR3 region is CAIGASQETQYF. CDR3 DNA: TGTGCCATCGGGGCCAGCCAAGAGACCCAGTACTTC.

There are a few counts of this clone. V usage is TRBV6-6 and J usage is TRBJ1-5, with D possibly TRBD1 on 5 matching bases. The CDR3 totals 12 residues. CDR1 MNHNY and CDR2 SVGAGI come from the germline V gene (reference sequence). V gave up 7 bases and J gave up 5 bases, with 9 bases separating them. For the CDR3, the DNA is TGTGCCAGCATGGGGCCGGATCAGCCCCAGCATTTT. Its translation is CASMGPDQPQHF.

This clone has at least ten counts. This rearrangement joins TRBV28 to TRBJ2-7, with D perhaps matching TRBD2 (5 bases). The CDR3 has 12 residues. Germline CDR1 MDHEN, CDR2 SYDVKM. The V end was cut by 5 bases, the J end by 5 bases, with 10 bases between. CDR3 protein: CASSPGLHEQYF. In nucleotides, the CDR3 is TGTGCCAGCAGTCCCGGACTCCACGAGCAGTACTTC.

The gene calls are TRBV4-3 and TRBJ1-3, with D uncertain. From germline, CDR1 is LGHNA and CDR2 YSLEER. This CDR3 is 13 amino acids long. The V and J ends lost 0 bases and 8 bases respectively, with 8 bases between them. The CDR3 sequence: CASSQDREDTIYF. The CDR3 DNA follows: TGCGCCAGCAGCCAAGATAGGGAAGACACCATATATTTT.

This chain uses TRBV7-8 with TRBJ1-1; D uncertain. This CDR3 comprises 13 residues. Per the germline V gene, CDR1 is SGHVS and CDR2 is FQNEAQ. V was clipped by 5 bases and J by 1 base, with 8 bases between them. The CDR3 region is CASSLTRNTEAFF. As DNA, the CDR3 is TGTGCCAGCAGCCTAACACGGAACACTGAAGCTTTCTTT.

Only a few counts were recorded for this clone. The genes are TRBV6-5 and TRBJ2-7; weak D call: TRBD2 (5 bases). The CDR3 has 16 amino acids. Germline loops: CDR1 MNHEY, CDR2 SVGAGI. Trimming removed 0 bases from V and 1 base from J, with 13 bases in between. Here the CDR3 DNA reads TGTGCCAGCAGTTACTCGACGGGAATCGGGTCCTACGAGCAGTACTTC. Translation: CASSYSTGIGSYEQYF.

In DNA form, the CDR3 reads TGTGCCAGCAGCGGAACTTCAGGGTCCTACGAGCAGTACTTC. Its translation: CASSGTSGSYEQYF. This chain connects TRBV7-9 to TRBJ2-7; a possible D gene is TRBD1 (5 bases). V gave up 5 bases and J gave up 1 base, with 12 bases separating them. Germline V gene lookup returns CDR1 SEHNR and CDR2 FQNEAQ (reference sequence). The length of the CDR3 is 14 residues.

The chain's CDR3 is CASSYPAGQETQYF. The CDR3 nucleotides are TGTGCCAGCAGTTACCCCGCAGGTCAAGAGACCCAGTACTTC. The chain uses TRBV6-6 and TRBJ2-5; D call uncertain. V lost 2 bases, J lost 2 bases, and 9 bases lay in between. This CDR3 has 14 amino acids. The germline V gene has CDR1 MNHNY and CDR2 SVGAGI (reference sequence).

The chain joins TRBV4-2 to TRBJ1-4; 11 nucleotides line up with TRBD1. Germline V gene lookup returns CDR1 LGHNA and CDR2 YNFKEQ. This CDR3 contains 16 residues. V lost 0 bases and J lost 6; bases outside the gene matches: 3. This CDR3 reads CASSQDGTGGDEKLFF. As DNA, the CDR3 is TGTGCCAGCAGCCAAGATGGGACAGGGGGGGATGAAAAACTGTTTTTT.

This clone turned up a few times. The chain uses TRBV20-1 and TRBJ1-1, with D unclear. Germline V gene lookup returns CDR1 DFQATT and CDR2 SNEGSKA (reference sequence). The CDR3 runs to 11 residues. V was trimmed by 0 bases and J by 14 bases, leaving 13 bases between them. CDR3 amino acids: CSARDYKLAFF. The CDR3 DNA sequence: TGCAGTGCTAGAGATTACAAGTTAGCCTTCTTT.

In nucleotides, the CDR3 is TGTGCCAGCAGCTCGGGGACTAGCGGAAAGACCCAGTACTTC. This translates into CASSSGTSGKTQYF. The chain uses TRBV7-2 and TRBJ2-5; 11 bases map to TRBD2. CDR1 SGHTA and CDR2 FQGNSA come from the germline V gene. With V trimmed by 4 bases and J by 6 bases, 4 bases remained unmatched. The CDR3 sequence is 14 residues long.

The chain employs TRBV28 and TRBJ2-2; TRBD1 aligns across 8 bases. Germline CDR1 reads MDHEN; CDR2 reads SYDVKM. The CDR3 runs 14 residues. The V and J ends lost 7 bases and 6 bases, in that order; junction bases with no gene match: 7. As DNA, the CDR3 is TGTGCCAGCAAGAAGACAGGGGCGGCCGGGGAGCTGTTTTTT. Translated, it gives CASKKTGAAGELFF.